Presented here are 26 T cell receptor beta chains from one specimen sequenced in a study of T cell responses to AZD1222 COVID-19 vaccine. Assay used: immunoSEQ multiplex PCR; TCRdb lists only in-frame clones, some missing. The sample has about 120,000 clones, 70% to 90% seen once. The material was peripheral blood, obtained on day 0 of AZD1222 vaccination. These receptors came from an adult in good health.

The chain recombines TRBV21-1 with TRBJ2-7; the D call in the table, TRBD2, was not verified against the DNA. TRBV21-1 is noted as a pseudogene. The CDR3 contains 15 residues. The CDR3 nucleotides read TGTGCCAGCAGCAACGAGACTAGCGGCCAATACGAGCAGTACTTC. The encoded protein is CASSNETSGQYEQYF.

The chain joins TRBV3-1 (or the pseudogene TRBV3-2) to TRBJ2-2; perhaps TRBD1 as D (5 bases). CDR3 length equals 16 residues. Between the trimmed V and J ends, which lost 8 bases and 2 bases, there was a span of 18 bases. Germline V gene data show CDR1 as LGHDT and CDR2 as YNNKEL (reference sequence). The CDR3 DNA reads as TGTGCCAGCCGAAGACAGAACAGCTACAACACCGGGGAGCTGTTTTTT. It specifies CASRRQNSYNTGELFF.

The rearrangement uses TRBV7-8 and TRBJ1-1; the D is unclear. The germline V and J ends were trimmed by 3 bases and 0 bases, with 11 bases remaining between them. CDR1 SGHVS and CDR2 FQNEAQ come from the germline V gene. This CDR3 contains 15 residues. The DNA of the CDR3 is TGTGCCAGCAGCTTTGAACAGAGGATGAACACTGAAGCTTTCTTT. It is translated as CASSFEQRMNTEAFF.

The CDR3 loop reads CASSPRLERTYEQYF. The CDR3 region has the DNA TGTGCCAGCAGCCCCCGACTAGAGAGGACCTACGAGCAGTACTTC. The gene calls are TRBV3-1 (or the pseudogene TRBV3-2) and TRBJ2-7; D might be TRBD2 (6 bases). The CDR3 has 15 amino acids. Germline V gene data show CDR1 as LGHDT and CDR2 as YNNKEL (reference sequence). V lost 4 bases and J 2 bases, leaving 15 bases between the germline ends.

The V and J genes are TRBV18 and TRBJ1-5, with unresolved D. Trimming pared 3 bases from V and 4 bases from J, leaving 10 bases between. CDR1 and CDR2 from the germline V gene are KGHSH and LQKENI. This CDR3 spans 14 amino acids. CDR3 region: CASSPVGFNQPQHF. DNA for the CDR3: TGTGCCAGCTCACCCGTGGGGTTTAATCAGCCCCAGCATTTT. Filled out from reference TRBV18 and TRBJ1-5, the complete variable domain reads NAGVMQNPRHLVRRRGQEARLRCSPMKGHSHVYWYRQLPEEGLKFMVYLQKENIIDESGMPKERFSAEFPKEGPSILRIQQVVRGDSAAYFCASSPVGFNQPQHFGDGTRLSIL.

The genes are TRBV7-8 and TRBJ1-4; D call uncertain. The V end lost 5 bases, the J end lost 5 bases, and 15 bases lay between the germline ends. The CDR3 extends over 15 amino acids. CDR1 is SGHVS and CDR2 is FQNEAQ in the germline V gene. The CDR3 protein is CASSKRVGLNEKLFF. The CDR3 DNA reads as TGTGCCAGCAGCAAGAGGGTCGGCTTAAATGAAAAACTGTTTTTT.

V and J are TRBV3-1 (or the pseudogene TRBV3-2) and TRBJ2-2; the D gene is possibly TRBD2 (5 bases). Trimming took off 0 bases at V and 3 bases at J, with 14 bases between the two ends. Germline CDR1 LGHDT, CDR2 YNNKEL (reference sequence). The CDR3 totals 17 residues. The CDR3 protein is CASSQDPVLGDTGELFF. CDR3 nucleotide sequence: TGTGCCAGCAGCCAAGACCCGGTACTAGGTGACACCGGGGAGCTGTTTTTT.

The CDR3: CASSPTRPNPSDTQYF. The CDR3 DNA reads as TGTGCCAGTAGCCCGACCAGGCCAAACCCTTCAGATACGCAGTATTTT. The rearrangement uses TRBV19 and TRBJ2-3; D call uncertain. The CDR3 runs 16 residues. V was clipped by 6 bases and J by 4 bases, with 20 bases between them. Germline values: CDR1 LNHDA, CDR2 SQIVND (reference sequence). The full variable domain, in which reference TRBV19 and TRBJ2-3 provide the parts outside the CDR3, is DGGITQSPKYLFRKEGQNVTLSCEQNLNHDAMYWYRQDPGQGLRLIYYSQIVNDFQKGDIAEGYSVSREKKESFPLTVTSAQKNPTAFYLCASSPTRPNPSDTQYFGPGTRLTVL.

This chain connects TRBV7-9 to TRBJ1-6, with D perhaps TRBD1 (5 bases). The germline V gene has CDR1 SEHNR and CDR2 FQNEAQ (reference sequence). There are 14 residues in the CDR3. The V end was cut by 5 bases, the J end by 10 bases, with 15 bases between. CDR3 DNA sequence: TGTGCCAGCAGCCTGAATAGGGGAGGGTCACCCCTCCACTTT. Its protein is CASSLNRGGSPLHF.

The chain couples TRBV19 to TRBJ1-5; 7 nucleotides align to TRBD1. CDR1 and CDR2 (germline): LNHDA, SQIVND (reference sequence). The CDR3 covers 15 residues. V was pared by 4 bases and J by 5 bases, with 8 bases of the junction left unmatched. Written as DNA, the CDR3 is TGTGCCAGTAGTACCTCGACAGGGACCGATCAGCCCCAGCATTTT. It is translated as CASSTSTGTDQPQHF.

Only one count was recorded for this clone. The J gene is TRBJ1-2, the V gene TRBV9, with 7 nucleotides matching TRBD1. The V gene's germline CDR1 is SGDLS and CDR2 YYNGEE. The CDR3 has 14 amino acids. V dropped 5 bases and J dropped 1; count of bases not matched to a gene: 5. CDR3: CASSDNRGNYGYTF. The CDR3 coding sequence is TGTGCCAGCAGTGATAACAGGGGTAACTATGGCTACACCTTC.

V gene TRBV6-2 or TRBV6-3 combines with J gene TRBJ1-1; TRBD1 is a possible D gene (6 bases). Trimming cost V 2 bases and J 5 bases, with 9 bases left between them. Germline loops: CDR1 MNHEY, CDR2 SVGEGT. The CDR3 extends over 13 amino acids. The CDR3 protein is CASSYGQFTEAFF. CDR3 coding DNA: TGTGCCAGCAGTTACGGACAGTTTACTGAAGCTTTCTTT.

V and J are TRBV28 and TRBJ2-7; D call uncertain. V was clipped by 3 bases and J by 4 bases, with 10 bases between them. Germline V gives CDR1 MDHEN, CDR2 SYDVKM. CDR3 length equals 13 residues. CDR3 amino acids: CASSLPEVYEQYF. CDR3 DNA: TGTGCCAGCAGTTTGCCTGAGGTGTACGAGCAGTACTTC.

The chain joins TRBV9 to TRBJ2-3; D call uncertain. The ends were cut back, 5 bases at V and 0 bases at J, with 13 bases in the middle. From germline, CDR1 is SGDLS and CDR2 YYNGEE. The CDR3 sequence is 15 residues long. The CDR3 DNA reads TGTGCCAGCAGTGCCGGACGAGGAAGCACAGATACGCAGTATTTT. It codes for CASSAGRGSTDTQYF.

The rearrangement joins TRBV11-3 to TRBJ2-3, with D possibly TRBD1 on 7 matching bases. The germline V and J ends were trimmed by 5 bases and 2 bases, with 17 bases remaining between them. Germline values: CDR1 SGHNT, CDR2 YENEEA. The CDR3 covers 16 residues. CDR3 nucleotide sequence: TGTGCCAGCAGCGGGCAGGGGGGACGGAACACAGATACGCAGTATTTT. The encoded protein is CASSGQGGRNTDTQYF.

The chain has TRBV28 and TRBJ1-5, with D tentatively TRBD1 (5 bases). Germline loops: CDR1 MDHEN, CDR2 SYDVKM. V lost 2 bases to trimming and J lost 3 bases, with 14 bases between them. CDR3 length: 16 residues. CDR3 protein: CASSLIQDRPNQPQHF. In nucleotides, the CDR3 is TGTGCCAGCAGTTTAATCCAAGACAGACCCAATCAGCCCCAGCATTTT.

V and J are TRBV25-1 and TRBJ1-1; D unclear. There are 16 residues in the CDR3. The germline V gene has CDR1 MGHDK and CDR2 SYGVNS. Trimming shortened V by 0 bases and J by 11 bases, and 22 bases separated the two germline ends. CDR3 residues: CASSEYIMGNGAKAFF. For the CDR3, the DNA is TGTGCCAGCAGTGAATATATAATGGGGAACGGAGCAAAGGCTTTCTTT. The entire variable domain, with the rest obtained from reference TRBV25-1 and TRBJ1-1, is as follows: EADIYQTPRYLVIGTGKKITLECSQTMGHDKMYWYQQDPGMELHLIHYSYGVNSTEKGDLSSESTVSRIRTEHFPLTLESARPSHTSQYLCASSEYIMGNGAKAFFGQGTRLTVV.

Here the CDR3 reads CASSPGLAGDEQYF. The CDR3 DNA sequence: TGTGCCAGCAGCCCCGGACTAGCAGGAGACGAGCAGTACTTC. This chain connects TRBV14 to TRBJ2-7, with TRBD2 matching 8 bases. The ends lost 4 bases at V and 5 bases at J; junction bases unmatched: 7. Germline V gene lookup returns CDR1 SGHDN and CDR2 FVKESK. This CDR3 has 14 amino acids. The full variable domain, completed using reference TRBV14 and TRBJ2-7, is EAGVTQFPSHSVIEKGQTVTLRCDPISGHDNLYWYRRVMGKEIKFLLHFVKESKQDESGMPNNRFLAERTGGTYSTLKVQPAELEDSGVYFCASSPGLAGDEQYFGPGTRLTVT.

The CDR3, as DNA: TGTGCCAGCAGCCAAGATAGCCAGGACTACACCTTC. This gives the protein CASSQDSQDYTF. This chain links TRBV3-1 (or the pseudogene TRBV3-2) with TRBJ1-2; D ambiguous. The CDR3 runs to 12 residues. V was clipped by 0 bases and J by 10 bases, with 9 bases between them. Germline V gene sequence: CDR1 LGHDT, CDR2 YNNKEL (reference sequence).

The J gene is TRBJ1-6, the V gene TRBV5-4; TRBD1 is a possible D gene (6 bases). The length of the CDR3 is 14 residues. The germline V and J ends were trimmed by 0 bases and 7 bases, with 8 bases remaining between them. Looked up from germline, CDR1 is SGHNT and CDR2 is YYREEE (reference sequence). The CDR3 reads CASSLDRENSPLHF. The CDR3 DNA is TGTGCCAGCAGCTTGGACAGGGAGAATTCACCCCTCCACTTT.

The V gene is TRBV5-1, the J gene TRBJ1-6; D may be TRBD1 (6 bases). Germline lookup yields CDR1 SGHRS and CDR2 YFSETQ. V was pared by 1 base and J by 9 bases, with 11 bases between. The CDR3 sequence is 14 residues long. This chain's CDR3 is CASSLTQGLSPLHF. The CDR3 DNA sequence: TGCGCCAGCAGCTTGACCCAGGGGCTTTCACCCCTCCACTTT.

This clone has only one observation. The chain joins TRBV5-1 to TRBJ2-7; maybe TRBD1 (5 bases). The CDR3 spans 14 residues. Germline V gene data show CDR1 as SGHRS and CDR2 as YFSETQ. Trimming took off 0 bases at V and 2 bases at J, with 9 bases between the two ends. The DNA for the CDR3 is TGCGCCAGCAGCTTGGAAGGGGCGCCCTACGAGCAGTACTTC. The encoded protein is CASSLEGAPYEQYF.

This clone was counted between two and nine times. V and J are TRBV3-1 (or the pseudogene TRBV3-2) and TRBJ1-4, with D possibly TRBD1 on 6 matching bases. There are 17 residues in the CDR3. Germline V CDR1 and CDR2: LGHDT, YNNKEL (reference sequence). The germline V and J ends were trimmed by 1 base and 5 bases, with 17 bases remaining between them. The CDR3 reads CASSQGPLGQRNEKLFF. As DNA, the CDR3 is TGTGCCAGCAGCCAAGGCCCTCTCGGACAGAGGAATGAAAAACTGTTTTTT.

The gene calls are TRBV11-2 and TRBJ1-6, with D perhaps matching TRBD1 (6 bases). V lost 3 bases to trimming and J lost 4 bases, with 7 bases between them. CDR3 length: 14 residues. From germline, CDR1 is SGHAT and CDR2 FQNNGV. This CDR3 reads CASSLGQYNSPLHF. The CDR3 DNA follows: TGTGCCAGCAGCTTGGGACAATATAATTCACCCCTCCACTTT.

The chain recombines TRBV19 with TRBJ1-5; 8 nucleotides match TRBD1. The CDR3 consists of 14 residues. The trim removed 4 bases at V and 4 bases at J, leaving 3 bases unmatched. From germline, CDR1 is LNHDA and CDR2 SQIVND (reference sequence). Here the CDR3 DNA reads TGTGCCAGTAGTACCCACAGGGGGAATCAGCCCCAGCATTTT. It codes for CASSTHRGNQPQHF.

This chain uses TRBV12-3 or TRBV12-4 with TRBJ1-5; no reliable D call. The V gene lost 5 bases and the J gene lost 4 bases, with 9 bases spanning the gap. The CDR3 loop spans 13 amino acids. DNA for the CDR3: TGTGCCAGCAGTACTATGGGTAATCAGCCCCAGCATTTT. Protein sequence: CASSTMGNQPQHF.